This T cell receptor beta chain was captured by sequencing in a study of T-cell memory formation after mild COVID-19. Study-level findings and limits: The study found contracting CD4+ clones mainly in CM and EM and contracting CD8+ clones in EMRA. Pre-infection memory carried some responding clones, suggesting that cross-reactive memory joined. Whereas later expanders leaned CD4+, clones contracting day 15 to 85 showed a balanced CD4/CD8 makeup.

Concerning this clonotype: Its antigen is unidentified.

Using its own MiXCR run on the 5' RACE reads, TCRdb lists one record per CDR3 protein. The table has 170,000 or so distinct CDR3 sequences, about a fifth seen once; the top ten hold about 21%. J was trimmed by 3 bases and V by 0 bases; bases with no gene match: 6. This CDR3 is 16 amino acids long. Germline V CDR1 and CDR2: MGHRA, YSYEKL. The V gene is TRBV4-1, the J gene TRBJ2-3; the match to TRBD2 covers 7 bases. The TCR was taken from an adult woman who had mild COVID-19 (a few samples of this study predate the infection). Cell type and time point are not known. Sequenced sample: PBMCs or a T cell subset sorted from them (not recorded which). The CDR3 reads CASSQELSLATDTQYF. The CDR3 DNA sequence: TGCGCCAGCAGCCAAGAATTATCACTAGCGACAGATACGCAGTATTTT.